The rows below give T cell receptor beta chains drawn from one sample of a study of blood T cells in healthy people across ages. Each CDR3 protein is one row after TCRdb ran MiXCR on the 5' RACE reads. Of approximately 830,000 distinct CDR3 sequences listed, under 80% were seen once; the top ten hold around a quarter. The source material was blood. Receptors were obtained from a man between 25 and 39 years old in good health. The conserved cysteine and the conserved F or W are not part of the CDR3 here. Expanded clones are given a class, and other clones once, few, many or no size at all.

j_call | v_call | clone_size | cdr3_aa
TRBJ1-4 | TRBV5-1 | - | ASSLGVFGTGAEKLF
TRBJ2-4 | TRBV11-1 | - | ASSTPGLAGVAKNIQY
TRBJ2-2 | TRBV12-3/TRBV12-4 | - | ASSRDGGTYTGELF
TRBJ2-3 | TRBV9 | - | ASSVGGTPDTQY
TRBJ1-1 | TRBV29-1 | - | SAARQLNTEAF
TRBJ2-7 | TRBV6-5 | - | ASISGFSYEQY
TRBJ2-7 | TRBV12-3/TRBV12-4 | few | ASSFRSGQY
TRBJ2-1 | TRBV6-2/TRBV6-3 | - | ASSSYGTYEQF
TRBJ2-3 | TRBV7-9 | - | ASSLALISTDTQY
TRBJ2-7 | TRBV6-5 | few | ASSPTGLPSEQY
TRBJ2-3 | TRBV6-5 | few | ASRRHDRDTQY
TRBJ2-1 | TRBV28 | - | ASSGAQGMVREQF
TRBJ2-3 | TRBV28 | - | ASSFPGTTIRDTQY
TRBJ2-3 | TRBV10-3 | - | AIRQLGDGADTQY
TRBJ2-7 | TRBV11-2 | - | ASSRTTLSSEQY
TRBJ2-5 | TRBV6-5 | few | ASFDAVQETQY
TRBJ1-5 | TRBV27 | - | ASRLGPSPNQPQH